The clone carrying this T cell receptor beta chain was counted at least ten times. No antigen is known for it. A read error may produce the germline difference seen at one junction end. The data are from a study of T cells in Graves' hyperthyroidism and ophthalmopathy. Study results and limitations: A model using 13 V-J features told ophthalmopathy apart from stable hyperthyroidism.

The germline V gene encodes CDR1 LGHNA and CDR2 YSLEER. The CDR3 extends over 13 amino acids. The investigators amplified TCR beta CDR3 regions from RNA transcripts. The TCR CDR3 was amplified in a first-round RT-PCR using the HTBI primer set. TCRdb re-analysed the multiplex PCR reads in MiXCR, keeping a single row per CDR3 protein. Of hundreds of thousands of distinct CDR3 sequences listed, 14% are singletons. Patients aged 18 to 65 with hyperthyroidism were newly diagnosed, with duration under 2 months. This sample holds PBMCs from approximately 10 ml fresh peripheral blood. The source material was blood. The source is a woman younger than 45 with Graves' hyperthyroidism that later progressed to Graves' ophthalmopathy. The rearrangement joins TRBV4-3 to TRBJ2-6, with unresolved D. The CDR3 sequence: CASSLTGANVLTF. The CDR3 region has the DNA TGTGCCAGCAGCTTAACTGGGGCCAACGTCCTGACTTTC.